These 23 T cell receptor beta chains share one sample of origin, sequenced in a study of T-cell memory formation after mild COVID-19. TCRdb analysed the 5' RACE reads with MiXCR anew, one entry per CDR3 protein. The sample contains about 600,000 distinct CDR3 sequences, 20% to 25% of which appear only once. The sample was PBMCs or a T cell subset sorted from them (not recorded which). The receptors shown here come from an adult woman who had mild COVID-19 (a few samples of this study predate the infection). Cell type and time point are not known.

This clonotype was seen a handful of times. The chain combines TRBV20-1 with TRBJ2-1; 8 nucleotides line up with TRBD2. Per the germline V gene, CDR1 is DFQATT and CDR2 is SNEGSKA (reference sequence). Unmatched junction bases numbered 4, after V lost 4 bases and J lost 2 bases. This CDR3 spans 14 amino acids. CDR3 nucleotide sequence: TGCAGTGCTACCCAACTAGCGGCCTACAATGAGCAGTTCTTC. Protein product: CSATQLAAYNEQFF.

This clonotype has more than one count but fewer than ten. The rearrangement uses TRBV6-6 and TRBJ2-1; D is unclear. Germline V gene data show CDR1 as MNHNY and CDR2 as SVGAGI (reference sequence). The CDR3 spans 9 residues. Trimming pared 6 bases from V and 14 bases from J, leaving 8 bases between. The CDR3 loop reads CASSSPKFF. DNA for the CDR3: TGTGCCAGCAGCTCCCCAAAGTTCTTC.

The rearrangement links TRBV5-1 to TRBJ2-3, with TRBD2 matching over 7 bases. Germline CDR1 is SGHRS and CDR2 is YFSETQ. CDR3 length: 16 amino acids. Losses at the gene ends were 5 bases for V and 2 bases for J; bases not matched to a gene: 11. CDR3 region: CASSTGLTRTTDTQYF. The CDR3, as DNA: TGCGCCAGCAGTACGGGACTAACGAGGACCACAGATACGCAGTATTTT.

This clonotype came up a few times. The chain carries TRBV29-1 and TRBJ1-2; 8 nucleotides align to TRBD1. The germline CDR1 and CDR2 sequences are SQVTM and ANQGSEA. V lost 5 bases, J lost 7 bases, and 9 bases stayed unmatched. The CDR3 contains 13 residues. The CDR3 sequence: CSVIPDRGSGYTF. In nucleotides, the CDR3 is TGCAGCGTTATACCAGACAGGGGCAGTGGCTACACCTTC. The whole variable domain, filled in from reference TRBV29-1 and TRBJ1-2, reads SAVISQKPSRDICQRGTSLTIQCQVDSQVTMMFWYRQQPGQSLTLIATANQGSEATYESGFVIDKFPISRPNLTFSTLTVSNMSPEDSSIYLCSVIPDRGSGYTFGSGTRLTVV.

This clonotype turned up a few times. This rearrangement joins TRBV2 to TRBJ2-4; D call uncertain. Germline V gene lookup returns CDR1 SNHLY and CDR2 FYNNEI. V dropped 7 bases and J dropped 10 bases, with 17 bases sitting between them. CDR3 length: 13 amino acids. The CDR3 DNA reads as TGTGCCAGCAATGAGGACGGAGCCTATATTCAGTACTTC. It codes for CASNEDGAYIQYF.

The chain recombines TRBV20-1 with TRBJ2-1; possible D gene TRBD2, 6 bases. The CDR3 has 16 amino acids. CDR1 and CDR2 from the germline V gene are DFQATT and SNEGSKA (reference sequence). V lost 0 bases and J 0 bases, leaving 12 bases between the germline ends. The CDR3 region has the DNA TGCAGTGCTAGAGATGTCGCGGGGTCCTCCTACAATGAGCAGTTCTTC. Translated: CSARDVAGSSYNEQFF.

In this sample, this clonotype turned up a few times. The chain combines TRBV7-3 with TRBJ2-2; TRBD1 aligns across 7 bases. The trim removed 1 base at V and 1 base at J, leaving 6 bases unmatched. CDR1 and CDR2 from the germline V gene are SGHTA and FQGTGA. This CDR3 has 17 amino acids. The CDR3 nucleotides read TGTGCCAGCAGCTTAATGGCCGGGACAGTGAACACCGGGGAGCTGTTTTTT. Translation gives CASSLMAGTVNTGELFF.

This clonotype was seen more than once but under ten times. This sequence joins TRBV6-5 and TRBJ2-3; possible D gene TRBD1, 5 bases. The germline V gene encodes CDR1 MNHEY and CDR2 SVGAGI. The CDR3 has 14 amino acids. V lost 5 bases and J 5 bases, leaving 14 bases between the germline ends. The CDR3 loop is CASSTSGIGDTQYF. The CDR3 coding sequence is TGTGCCAGCAGTACGTCAGGGATTGGAGATACGCAGTATTTT.

The chain carries TRBV9 and TRBJ1-2; D is uncertain. Deletions cut 1 base from V and 7 bases from J, with 8 bases between. The CDR3 contains 12 residues. CDR1 and CDR2 from the germline V gene are SGDLS and YYNGEE. In DNA, the CDR3 is TGTGCCAGCAGCGTACACGCGGGTGGCTACACCTTC. This translates into CASSVHAGGYTF.

This chain connects TRBV29-1 to TRBJ2-7; D ambiguous. The CDR3 consists of 11 residues. The germline V gene encodes CDR1 SQVTM and CDR2 ANQGSEA. V lost 5 bases, J lost 0 bases, and 5 bases lay in between. The CDR3 region has the DNA TGCAGCGTTAAAAGCTCCTACGAGCAGTACTTC. It encodes CSVKSSYEQYF.

This clonotype was seen ten or more times. The rearrangement uses TRBV12-3 or TRBV12-4 and TRBJ2-1; tentatively, D is TRBD1 (6 bases). CDR3 length: 19 residues. Trimming stripped 3 bases from V and 7 bases from J, with 28 bases between. The CDR3 sequence: CASSFKTKSETGRSNEQFF. The CDR3 DNA reads as TGTGCCAGCAGTTTCAAGACTAAAAGCGAGACAGGTCGGTCGAATGAGCAGTTCTTC.

This clonotype was counted a few times. For the CDR3, the DNA is TGTGCCAGTAGTAGAGGGTACGAGACCCAGTACTTC. Its translation: CASSRGYETQYF. V and J are TRBV19 and TRBJ2-5, with D possibly TRBD2 on 5 matching bases. Germline V gives CDR1 LNHDA, CDR2 SQIVND (reference sequence). The CDR3 length is 12 residues. Trimming shortened V by 4 bases and J by 5 bases, and 8 bases separated the two germline ends.

CDR3 in amino acids: CASSQGDRDGEQYF. The CDR3 nucleotides are TGCGCCAGCAGCCAAGGTGACAGGGATGGCGAGCAGTACTTC. V is TRBV4-1 and J is TRBJ2-7, with TRBD1 matching over 7 bases. The ends lost 1 base at V and 6 bases at J; junction bases unmatched: 6. The CDR3 consists of 14 residues. The V gene's germline CDR1 is MGHRA and CDR2 YSYEKL.

This clonotype was picked up a small number of times. DNA of the CDR3: TGTGCCACCAGGCCAGGGGAGTGGTATGGCTACACCTTC. Amino acids: CATRPGEWYGYTF. The chain carries TRBV24-1 and TRBJ1-2; a possible D gene is TRBD1 (6 bases). CDR1 and CDR2 from the germline V gene are KGHDR and SFDVKD. Trimming left V 7 bases short and J 5 bases short, with 13 bases between. There are 13 residues in the CDR3.

Concerning this clonotype itself: A junction boundary mismatches the germline segment, possibly from a read error. V is TRBV12-3 or TRBV12-4 and J is TRBJ1-1; D not certain. The CDR3 covers 11 residues. This chain's CDR3 is CATSRGTEAFF. The CDR3 DNA follows: TGTGCCACCAGTCGCGGCACTGAAGCTTTCTTT.

In its sample, this clonotype was seen many times. The chain has TRBV20-1 and TRBJ2-1; tentatively, D is TRBD2 (6 bases). The CDR3 totals 14 residues. In germline, CDR1 is DFQATT, CDR2 SNEGSKA (reference sequence). V was pared by 6 bases and J by 0 bases, with 12 bases between. Here the CDR3 DNA reads TGCAGTGCCCCCCGGGGAGGCTCCTACAATGAGCAGTTCTTC. Encoded protein: CSAPRGGSYNEQFF.

The sample holds one count of this clonotype. The chain recombines TRBV9 with TRBJ2-3; D is unclear. Per the germline V gene, CDR1 is SGDLS and CDR2 is YYNGEE. The CDR3 spans 16 residues. Trimming shortened V by 4 bases and J by 0 bases, and 15 bases separated the two germline ends. CDR3 nucleotide sequence: TGTGCCAGCAGCACACACGGAGCGTCTAGCACAGATACGCAGTATTTT. It translates to CASSTHGASSTDTQYF.

The genes are TRBV28 and TRBJ2-7, with D tentatively TRBD2 (5 bases). CDR1 is MDHEN, CDR2 SYDVKM, per germline. Trimming removed 8 bases from V and 2 bases from J, with 16 bases in between. There are 14 residues in the CDR3. The CDR3, as DNA: TGTGCCAGCTGTGCCTCAGGAGGAACCTACGAGCAGTACTTC. Its translation: CASCASGGTYEQYF. Drawing the rest from reference TRBV28 and TRBJ2-7, the complete variable domain is DVKVTQSSRYLVKRTGEKVFLECVQDMDHENMFWYRQDPGLGLRLIYFSYDVKMKEKGDIPEGYSVSREKKERFSLILESASTNQTSMYLCASCASGGTYEQYFGPGTRLTVT.

This rearrangement joins TRBV19 to TRBJ2-1; tentative D call: TRBD2 (5 bases). CDR3 size: 12 residues. The V gene lost 8 bases and the J gene lost 9 bases, with 14 bases spanning the gap. Germline lookup yields CDR1 LNHDA and CDR2 SQIVND (reference sequence). CDR3 sequence (DNA): TGTGCCAGTCTGGCCGGGATGGGTGAGCAGTTCTTC. Its protein is CASLAGMGEQFF.

The chain recombines TRBV4-1 with TRBJ2-1; D gene uncertain. CDR1 MGHRA and CDR2 YSYEKL come from the germline V gene. CDR3 size: 14 residues. Trimming took off 1 base at V and 7 bases at J, with 11 bases between the two ends. CDR3 region: CASSQVFPQNEQFF. The CDR3, as DNA: TGCGCCAGCAGCCAAGTATTCCCCCAAAATGAGCAGTTCTTC.

This chain links TRBV20-1 with TRBJ2-5; 10 positions agree with TRBD2. V dropped 0 bases and J dropped 1; count of bases not matched to a gene: 5. Germline V gene lookup returns CDR1 DFQATT and CDR2 SNEGSKA (reference sequence). The CDR3 sequence is 16 residues long. This chain's CDR3 is CSARDWLAGVQETQYF. The CDR3 nucleotides read TGCAGTGCTAGAGATTGGCTAGCGGGGGTCCAAGAGACCCAGTACTTC.

There are a few counts of this clonotype. The chain carries TRBV20-1 and TRBJ1-2; the D is unclear. The germline V gene encodes CDR1 DFQATT and CDR2 SNEGSKA (reference sequence). This CDR3 contains 11 residues. Between the trimmed V and J ends, which lost 1 base and 4 bases, there was a span of 4 bases. In nucleotides, the CDR3 is TGCAGTGCTAGAGGGGGCTATGGCTACACCTTC. It yields the protein CSARGGYGYTF.

The chain links TRBV7-2 to TRBJ2-2, with TRBD1 matching 8 bases. The CDR3 runs 15 residues. CDR1 SGHTA and CDR2 FQGNSA come from the germline V gene. The J segment lost 5 bases and the V segment lost 4 bases, leaving 6 bases of the junction unmatched. The CDR3: CASSSQGARTGELFF. The CDR3 DNA reads TGTGCCAGCAGCTCCCAGGGGGCGAGGACCGGGGAGCTGTTTTTT.